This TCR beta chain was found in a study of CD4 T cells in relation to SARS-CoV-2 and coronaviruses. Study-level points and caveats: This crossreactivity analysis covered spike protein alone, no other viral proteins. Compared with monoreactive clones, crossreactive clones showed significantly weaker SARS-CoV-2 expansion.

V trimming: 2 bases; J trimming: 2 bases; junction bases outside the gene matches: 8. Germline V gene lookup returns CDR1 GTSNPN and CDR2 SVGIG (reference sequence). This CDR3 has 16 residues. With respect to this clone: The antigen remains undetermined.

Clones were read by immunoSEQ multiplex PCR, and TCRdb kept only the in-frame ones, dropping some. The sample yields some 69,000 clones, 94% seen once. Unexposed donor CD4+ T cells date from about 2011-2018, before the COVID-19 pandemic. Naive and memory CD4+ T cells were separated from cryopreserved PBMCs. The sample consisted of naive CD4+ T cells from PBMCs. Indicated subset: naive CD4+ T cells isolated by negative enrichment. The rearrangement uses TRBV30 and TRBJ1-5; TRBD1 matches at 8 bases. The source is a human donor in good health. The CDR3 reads CAWSTKTGAGNQPQHF. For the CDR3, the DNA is TGTGCCTGGAGTACTAAGACAGGGGCGGGCAATCAGCCCCAGCATTTT.